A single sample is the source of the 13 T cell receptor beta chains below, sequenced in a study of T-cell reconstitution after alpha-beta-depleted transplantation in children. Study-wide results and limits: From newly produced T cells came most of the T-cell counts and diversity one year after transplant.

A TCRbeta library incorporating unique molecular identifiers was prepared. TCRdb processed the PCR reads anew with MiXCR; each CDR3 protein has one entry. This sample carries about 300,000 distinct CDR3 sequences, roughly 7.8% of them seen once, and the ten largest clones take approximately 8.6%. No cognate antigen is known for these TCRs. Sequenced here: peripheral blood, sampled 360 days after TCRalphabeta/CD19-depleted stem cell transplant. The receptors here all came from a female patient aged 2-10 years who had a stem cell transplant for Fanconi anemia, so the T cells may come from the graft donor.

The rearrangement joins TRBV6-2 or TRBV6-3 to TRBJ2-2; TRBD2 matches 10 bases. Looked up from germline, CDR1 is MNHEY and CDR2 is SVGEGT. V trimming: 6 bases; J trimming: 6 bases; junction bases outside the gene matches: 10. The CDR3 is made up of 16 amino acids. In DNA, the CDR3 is TGTGCCAGCAGCCCATACGGGACTAGCGACGCCGGGGAGCTGTTTTTT. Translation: CASSPYGTSDAGELFF.

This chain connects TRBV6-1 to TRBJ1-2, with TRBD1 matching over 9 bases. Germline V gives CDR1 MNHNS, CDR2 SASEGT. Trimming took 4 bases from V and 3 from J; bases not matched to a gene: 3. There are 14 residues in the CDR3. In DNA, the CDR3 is TGTGCCAGCAGTGCCCGGGACAGGGACTATGGCTACACCTTC. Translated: CASSARDRDYGYTF.

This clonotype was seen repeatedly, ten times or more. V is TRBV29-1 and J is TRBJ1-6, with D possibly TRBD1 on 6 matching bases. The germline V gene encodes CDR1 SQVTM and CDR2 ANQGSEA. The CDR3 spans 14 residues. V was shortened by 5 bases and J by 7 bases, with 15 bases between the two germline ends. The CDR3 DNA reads TGCAGCGTTTCGTTGGACAGCCCAAATTCACCCCTCCACTTT. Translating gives CSVSLDSPNSPLHF.

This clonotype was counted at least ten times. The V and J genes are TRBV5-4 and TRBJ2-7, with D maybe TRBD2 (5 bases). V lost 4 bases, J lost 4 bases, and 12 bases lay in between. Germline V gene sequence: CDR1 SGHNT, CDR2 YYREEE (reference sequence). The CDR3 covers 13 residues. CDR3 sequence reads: CASSPLSGYEQYF. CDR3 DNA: TGTGCCAGCAGCCCGCTGTCGGGGTACGAGCAGTACTTC.

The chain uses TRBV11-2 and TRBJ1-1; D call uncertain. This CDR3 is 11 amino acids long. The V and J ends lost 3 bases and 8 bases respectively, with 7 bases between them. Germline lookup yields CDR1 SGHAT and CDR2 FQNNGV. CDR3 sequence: CASSFDVEAFF. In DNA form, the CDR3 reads TGTGCCAGCAGCTTCGACGTAGAAGCTTTCTTT.

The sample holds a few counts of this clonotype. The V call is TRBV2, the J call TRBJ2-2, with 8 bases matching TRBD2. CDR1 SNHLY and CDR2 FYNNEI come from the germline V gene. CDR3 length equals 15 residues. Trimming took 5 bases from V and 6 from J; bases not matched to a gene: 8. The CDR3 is CASSSGTRDAGELFF. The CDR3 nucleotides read TGTGCCAGCAGTTCCGGGACTAGGGACGCCGGGGAGCTGTTTTTT.

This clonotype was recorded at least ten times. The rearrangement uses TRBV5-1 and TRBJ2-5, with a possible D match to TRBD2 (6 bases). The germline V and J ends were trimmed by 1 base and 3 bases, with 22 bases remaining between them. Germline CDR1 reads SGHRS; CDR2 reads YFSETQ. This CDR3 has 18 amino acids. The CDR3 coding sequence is TGCGCCAGCAGCTTGTTGGGGGGAAACCCCGGGAGAGAAGAGACCCAGTACTTC. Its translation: CASSLLGGNPGREETQYF.

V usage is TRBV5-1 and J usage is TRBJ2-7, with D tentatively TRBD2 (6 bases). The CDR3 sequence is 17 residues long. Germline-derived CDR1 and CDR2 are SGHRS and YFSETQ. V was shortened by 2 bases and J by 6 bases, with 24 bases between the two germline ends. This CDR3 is CASSFPAGNFRSGEQYF. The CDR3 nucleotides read TGCGCCAGCAGCTTCCCGGCGGGAAATTTCCGATCCGGCGAGCAGTACTTC.

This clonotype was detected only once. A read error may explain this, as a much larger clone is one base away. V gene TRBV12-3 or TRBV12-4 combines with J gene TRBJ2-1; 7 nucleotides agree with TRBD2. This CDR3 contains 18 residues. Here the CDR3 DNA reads TGTGCCATCAGTTTTTGGGTTGACGGGGGAGGGATCTACAATGAGCAGTTCTTC. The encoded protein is CAISFWVDGGGIYNEQFF.

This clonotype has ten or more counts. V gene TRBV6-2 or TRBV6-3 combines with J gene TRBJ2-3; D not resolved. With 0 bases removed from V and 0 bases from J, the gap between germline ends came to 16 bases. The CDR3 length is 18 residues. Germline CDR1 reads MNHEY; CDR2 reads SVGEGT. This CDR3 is CASSYSMGYYTSTDTQYF. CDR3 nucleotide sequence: TGTGCCAGCAGTTACTCGATGGGCTATTACACAAGCACAGATACGCAGTATTTT.

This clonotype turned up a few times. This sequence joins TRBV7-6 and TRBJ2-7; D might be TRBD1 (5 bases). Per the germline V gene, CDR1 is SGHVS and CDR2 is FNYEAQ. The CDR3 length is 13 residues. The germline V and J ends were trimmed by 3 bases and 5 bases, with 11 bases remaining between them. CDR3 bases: TGTGCCAGCAGCTTGGGCCAGGGCGACGAGCAGTACTTC. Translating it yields CASSLGQGDEQYF.

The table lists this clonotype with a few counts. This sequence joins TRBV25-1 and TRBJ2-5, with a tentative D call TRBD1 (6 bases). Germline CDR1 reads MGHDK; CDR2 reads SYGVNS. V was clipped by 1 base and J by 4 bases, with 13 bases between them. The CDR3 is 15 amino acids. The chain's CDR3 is CASSEFVWGRETQYF. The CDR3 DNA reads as TGTGCCAGCAGTGAATTTGTCTGGGGGCGAGAGACCCAGTACTTC.

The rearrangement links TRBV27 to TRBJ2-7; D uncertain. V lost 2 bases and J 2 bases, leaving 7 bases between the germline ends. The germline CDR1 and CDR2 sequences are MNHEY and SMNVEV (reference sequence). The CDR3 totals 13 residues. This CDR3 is CASSLLGTYEQYF. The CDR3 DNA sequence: TGTGCCAGCAGTTTACTGGGAACCTACGAGCAGTACTTC.